This T cell receptor beta chain was sequenced for a study of neurological immune-mediated disorders. The count of this clonotype is one. What it binds is unknown. Germline V gene lookup returns CDR1 LGHNT and CDR2 FRNRAP. CDR3 length equals 16 residues. The V gene lost 4 bases and the J gene lost 0 bases, with 13 bases spanning the gap. Time point described: longitudinal time-point 1 (baseline). Source material was 2 million unsorted PBMCs, stored at -80 °C in RNAlater. MiXCR, applied by TCRdb to the 5' RACE reads, yields one record per CDR3 protein. Here the sample spans tens of thousands of distinct CDR3 sequences, roughly 15% being singletons. General observations from the study: None of the CDR3 amino acid sequences found in expanded clones was shared across subjects. This suggests that the TCR-beta repertoires were private in all groups.

The receptor was isolated from a female donor with HTLV-1-associated myelopathy (HAM/TSP). The gene calls are TRBV12-5 and TRBJ2-4, with D possibly called TRBD1 or TRBD2 (5 bases each). The sequencing sample was made of PBMCs. The CDR3 DNA reads as TGTGCTAGTGGTTCCGACTGGGACCTAGCCAAAAACATTCAGTACTTC. Translated, it gives CASGSDWDLAKNIQYF. Filled out from reference TRBV12-5 and TRBJ2-4, the complete variable domain reads DARVTQTPRHKVTEMGQEVTMRCQPILGHNTVFWYRQTMMQGLELLAYFRNRAPLDDSGMPKDRFSAEMPDATLATLKIQPSEPRDSAVYFCASGSDWDLAKNIQYFGAGTRLSVL.